A selection of T cell receptor beta chains follows, all from one sample in a study of radiation and T cells in renal cell carcinoma. The protocol was immunoSEQ multiplex PCR, while the TCRdb copy is restricted to in-frame clones and leaves out a portion. The table shows more than 100,000 clones, with 88% occurring only once. The sample consisted of blood, taken from a patient whose treatment included radiotherapy and nephrectomy. All receptors derive from a woman in her seventies with renal cell carcinoma. CDR3s include the opening cysteine and the closing phenylalanine or tryptophan. D genes are given only for firm matches. Some rows have no size entry. The others give once, few or many, or a class for an expanded clone.

J gene,V gene,D gene,clone size,CDR3 protein,CDR3 DNA
TRBJ1-1,TRBV6-1,.,.,CASSEFGGGYTEAFF,TGTGCCAGCAGTGAGTTCGGGGGAGGGTACACTGAAGCTTTCTTT
TRBJ1-6,TRBV7-8,.,.,CASSLSRTPLHF,TGTGCCAGCAGCTTATCGCGAACACCCCTCCACTTT
TRBJ1-1,TRBV5-1,.,.,CASSLAGADTEAFF,TGCGCCAGCAGCTTGGCGGGGGCCGACACTGAAGCTTTCTTT
TRBJ1-2,TRBV7-2,TRBD1,.,CASSLGDRVYGYTF,TGTGCCAGCAGCTTAGGAGACAGGGTCTATGGCTACACCTTC
TRBJ2-1,TRBV9,.,.,CASSGGGSSYNEQFF,TGTGCCAGCAGCGGAGGCGGTAGCTCCTACAATGAGCAGTTCTTC
TRBJ2-2,TRBV30,.,.,CARRPGSLNTGELFF,TGTGCCCGAAGACCCGGGAGCTTAAACACCGGGGAGCTGTTTTTT
TRBJ1-2,TRBV15,.,.,CATSRTDLRGGYTF,TGTGCCACCAGCAGAACGGACCTTCGTGGGGGCTACACCTTC
TRBJ2-7,TRBV30,.,.,CAWSVSGNEQYF,TGTGCCTGGAGTGTATCAGGGAACGAGCAGTACTTC
TRBJ1-4,TRBV10-3,.,.,CATSKGGGEKLFF,TGTGCCACCAGTAAGGGAGGAGGTGAAAAACTGTTTTTT
TRBJ1-1,TRBV5-1,.,.,CASRDSVNTEAFF,TGCGCCAGCAGAGACTCAGTGAACACTGAAGCTTTCTTT
TRBJ2-7,TRBV19,.,.,CASSIGSTGIYEQYF,TGTGCCAGTAGTATTGGGTCAACAGGGATCTACGAGCAGTACTTC
TRBJ2-5,TRBV10-3,TRBD2,.,CAISEPTSVGAQYF,TGTGCCATCAGTGAGCCAACTAGCGTTGGGGCCCAGTACTTC
TRBJ1-6,TRBV7-2,TRBD1,.,CASSPKTGAYSPLHF,TGTGCCAGCAGCCCCAAGACAGGGGCGTATTCACCCCTCCACTTT
TRBJ1-1,TRBV7-9,.,.,CASSLGGQNTEAFF,TGTGCCAGCAGCTTAGGCGGACAGAACACTGAAGCTTTCTTT
TRBJ2-2,TRBV28,TRBD1,.,CASGGDRGWNTGELFF,TGTGCCAGCGGGGGGGACAGGGGATGGAACACCGGGGAGCTGTTTTTT
TRBJ2-4,TRBV20-1,.,.,CSARGKNIQYF,TGCAGTGCTAGAGGTAAAAACATTCAGTACTTC
TRBJ2-3,TRBV18,TRBD1,.,CASSPERGHTDTQYF,TGTGCCAGCTCACCAGAGAGGGGGCACACAGATACGCAGTATTTT
TRBJ1-1,TRBV30,.,.,CAWSSSGFTGNTEAFF,TGTGCCTGGAGTTCCTCCGGCTTTACGGGGAACACTGAAGCTTTCTTT
TRBJ1-4,TRBV21-1,.,.,CASSKAGRGWKEKLFF,TGTGCCAGCAGCAAAGCAGGGAGGGGTTGGAAGGAAAAACTGTTTTTT
TRBJ2-7,TRBV27,.,.,CASSLAEGSYEQYF,TGTGCCAGCAGTTTAGCAGAGGGCTCCTACGAGCAGTACTTC
TRBJ1-5,TRBV29-1,TRBD1,once,CSVEVGTGLAGNQPQHF,TGCAGCGTTGAAGTAGGGACAGGGCTCGCTGGGAATCAGCCCCAGCATTTT
TRBJ1-1,TRBV30,TRBD1,.,CAWSLTGDTEAFF,TGTGCCTGGAGTTTGACAGGGGACACTGAAGCTTTCTTT
TRBJ1-2,TRBV5-1,.,.,CASSLGGSYGYTF,TGCGCCAGCAGCTTGGGGGGTTCCTATGGCTACACCTTC
TRBJ1-6,TRBV7-3,TRBD1,.,CASSSGQGSSPLHF,TGTGCCAGCAGCTCCGGACAGGGGAGTTCACCCCTCCACTTT
TRBJ2-7,TRBV19,.,.,CASSSQIGGVSKQYF,TGTGCCAGTAGTTCCCAAATAGGAGGGGTGAGCAAGCAGTACTTC
TRBJ1-1,TRBV11-2,TRBD1,once,CASPARTGHQAFF,TGTGCCAGCCCCGCCCGGACAGGGCATCAGGCTTTCTTT
TRBJ2-7,TRBV6-5,.,.,CASRAGGPTYEQYF,TGTGCCAGCAGGGCCGGGGGCCCTACCTACGAGCAGTACTTC
TRBJ2-7,TRBV7-6,TRBD1,.,CASSLEGRGPYEQYF,TGTGCCAGCAGCTTAGAAGGCAGGGGGCCGTACGAGCAGTACTTC
TRBJ2-1,TRBV29-1,.,.,CSVDWGGSYNEQFF,TGCAGCGTTGATTGGGGTGGCTCCTACAATGAGCAGTTCTTC
TRBJ1-5,TRBV15,TRBD1,.,CATSPWRGQEGRPQHF,TGTGCCACCAGCCCATGGAGGGGGCAGGAAGGGCGGCCCCAGCATTTT
TRBJ1-1,TRBV19,TRBD1,.,CASTGQPGAFF,TGTGCCAGCACGGGACAGCCGGGAGCTTTCTTT
TRBJ1-2,TRBV15,TRBD1,.,CATSRDRDRGGYGYTF,TGTGCCACCAGCAGAGATCGGGACAGGGGCGGTTATGGCTACACCTTC
TRBJ1-1,TRBV5-8,TRBD1,.,CASSPTGGYTEAFF,TGTGCCAGCAGCCCGACAGGGGGGTACACTGAAGCTTTCTTT
TRBJ1-2,TRBV7-8,.,.,CASSEGQYGYTF,TGTGCCAGCAGCGAGGGGCAGTATGGCTACACCTTC
TRBJ2-5,TRBV5-1,.,.,CASSGSGIVQETQYF,TGCGCCAGCAGCGGTAGCGGTATAGTACAAGAGACCCAGTACTTC
TRBJ2-1,TRBV5-4,TRBD2,.,CASSLGGLADYNEQFF,TGTGCCAGCAGCCTGGGGGGACTAGCCGATTACAATGAGCAGTTCTTC
TRBJ2-7,TRBV28,.,.,CASSFSESSLLYEQYF,TGTGCCAGCAGTTTTTCCGAGTCGTCGCTCCTCTACGAGCAGTACTTC
TRBJ1-1,TRBV5-4,.,once,CASSLETAPEAFF,TGTGCCAGCAGCTTGGAAACAGCCCCTGAAGCTTTCTTT
TRBJ1-1,TRBV5-1,.,.,CASSLVEGVEAFF,TGCGCCAGCAGCTTGGTAGAGGGGGTTGAAGCTTTCTTT
TRBJ1-1,TRBV28,.,.,CASSRPIPRATEAFF,TGTGCCAGCAGTCGCCCGATCCCCCGCGCAACTGAAGCTTTCTTT
TRBJ1-5,TRBV2,.,once,CASRTPGQNQPQHF,TGTGCCAGCAGGACCCCCGGACAGAATCAGCCCCAGCATTTT
TRBJ2-1,TRBV28,TRBD2,.,CASSPRLAGRHEQFF,TGTGCCAGCAGTCCCAGACTAGCGGGCCGTCATGAGCAGTTCTTC
TRBJ2-1,TRBV28,TRBD2,.,CASKGGGSYNEQFF,TGTGCCAGCAAGGGCGGGGGCTCCTACAATGAGCAGTTCTTC
TRBJ1-1,TRBV28,.,.,CASSPLGVRKAFF,TGTGCCAGCAGTCCGCTTGGGGTAAGGAAGGCTTTCTTT
TRBJ2-2,TRBV19,.,.,CATRAPGGRRELFF,TGTGCCACCCGGGCACCAGGGGGGCGTCGGGAGCTGTTTTTT
TRBJ1-3,TRBV5-1,.,.,CASSLGGVGNTIYF,TGCGCCAGCAGCTTGGGAGGGGTTGGAAACACCATATATTTT
TRBJ2-1,TRBV9,TRBD1,.,CASSTPGTVGYNEQFF,TGTGCCAGCAGCACCCCCGGGACAGTGGGCTACAATGAGCAGTTCTTC
TRBJ1-5,TRBV7-9,TRBD1,.,CASSRDRGTYSNQPQHF,TGTGCCAGCAGCAGGGACAGGGGGACGTATAGCAATCAGCCCCAGCATTTT
TRBJ2-5,TRBV5-1,.,.,CASSLLETQYF,TGCGCCAGCAGCTTGTTAGAGACCCAGTACTTC